What follows are 31 T cell receptor beta chains derived from one specimen sequenced in a study of technical replicates of blood from a handful of donors. Data came from immunoSEQ multiplex PCR; TCRdb stores just in-frame clones and leaves some out. Among approximately 13,000 clones listed, roughly 80% were seen once. The sample taken for sequencing was PBMCs. These receptors originate from a human donor in good health.

The chain recombines TRBV2 with TRBJ2-3; 7 bases map to TRBD1. Germline V gene data show CDR1 as SNHLY and CDR2 as FYNNEI. V shed 4 bases, J shed 0 bases, and the junction held 4 bases outside the gene matches. The CDR3 has 15 residues. The CDR3 coding sequence is TGTGCCAGCAGTGGCCAGGGGGATAGCACAGATACGCAGTATTTT. Protein sequence: CASSGQGDSTDTQYF. The complete variable domain, with remaining parts taken from reference TRBV2 and TRBJ2-3, reads EPEVTQTPSHQVTQMGQEVILRCVPISNHLYFYWYRQILGQKVEFLVSFYNNEISEKSEIFDDQFSVERPDGSNFTLKIRSTKLEDSAMYFCASSGQGDSTDTQYFGPGTRLTVL.

CDR3 region: CASSQEVQETQYF. The CDR3 DNA is TGTGCCAGCAGCCAGGAAGTACAAGAGACCCAGTACTTC. The chain recombines TRBV5-6 with TRBJ2-5; D is ambiguous. The CDR3 runs to 13 residues. Germline CDR1 SGHDT, CDR2 YYEEEE. Trimming removed 4 bases at V and 2 bases at J, with 9 bases between.

The rearrangement joins TRBV6-6 to TRBJ2-5; TRBD1 matches at 9 bases. CDR3 size: 13 residues. The germline gives CDR1 MNHNY, CDR2 SVGAGI (reference sequence). Trimming removed 6 bases from V and 4 bases from J; junction bases left unmatched: 3. CDR3 nucleotides: TGTGCCAGCAGACGGGGACAGGGAGAGACCCAGTACTTC. Residues: CASRRGQGETQYF.

The chain employs TRBV19 and TRBJ1-4; D not certain. This CDR3 contains 11 residues. CDR1 is LNHDA and CDR2 is SQIVND in the germline V gene (reference sequence). Trimming left V 3 bases short and J 8 bases short, with 4 bases between. The CDR3 spells CASSIMEKLFF. CDR3 DNA: TGTGCCAGTAGTATTATGGAAAAACTGTTTTTT.

This chain joins TRBV9 and TRBJ2-3, with 8 positions matching TRBD2. J was trimmed by 5 bases and V by 0 bases; bases with no gene match: 8. Germline V gene sequence: CDR1 SGDLS, CDR2 YYNGEE. The CDR3 contains 16 residues. CDR3 DNA sequence: TGTGCCAGCAGCGTAGGGGGCGGTAGCGGGATAGATACGCAGTATTTT. Its protein product is CASSVGGGSGIDTQYF.

The V and J genes are TRBV7-9 and TRBJ2-7; no definite D call. Germline V gene data show CDR1 as SEHNR and CDR2 as FQNEAQ (reference sequence). The CDR3 runs 14 residues. V lost 1 base and J lost 0, with 7 bases in between. The chain's CDR3 is CASSLGAASYEQYF. CDR3 coding DNA: TGTGCCAGCAGCTTAGGGGCAGCCTCCTACGAGCAGTACTTC.

This clone has a single count. The chain is built from TRBV6-1 and TRBJ2-6, with D possibly matching TRBD2 (6 bases). The CDR3 has 17 amino acids. V was trimmed by 4 bases and J by 0 bases, leaving 13 bases between them. Germline CDR1 reads MNHNS; CDR2 reads SASEGT. In nucleotides, the CDR3 is TGTGCCAGCAGTGCGGGGCGGGACCCCTCTGGGGCCAACGTCCTGACTTTC. Translation gives CASSAGRDPSGANVLTF.

The CDR3 DNA follows: TGTGCCAGCTCACCAGGAACTCAGGCTGAAGCTTTCTTT. It is translated as CASSPGTQAEAFF. The chain employs TRBV18 and TRBJ1-1; D not certain. V lost 2 bases and J lost 6, with 10 bases in between. CDR3 length equals 13 residues. The germline gives CDR1 KGHSH, CDR2 LQKENI.

The chain joins TRBV30 to TRBJ2-5, with 7 bases identical to TRBD2. CDR3 length equals 12 residues. Germline loops: CDR1 GTSNPN, CDR2 SVGIG (reference sequence). The junction had 4 bases not matched to a gene; V was cut back by 2 bases and J by 7 bases. The CDR3 loop reads CAWSPPGGTQYF. In nucleotides, the CDR3 is TGTGCCTGGAGTCCCCCGGGAGGGACCCAGTACTTC. Variable domain in full (rest from reference TRBV30 and TRBJ2-5): SQTIHQWPATLVQPVGSPLSLECTVEGTSNPNLYWYRQAAGRGLQLLFYSVGIGQISSEVPQNLSASRPQDRQFILSSKKLLLSDSGFYLCAWSPPGGTQYFGPGTRLLVL.

CDR3 nucleotides: TGCGCCAGCAGCCAAGGCGAGGTGGGCAATCAGCCCCAGCATTTT. This codes for CASSQGEVGNQPQHF. The V call is TRBV4-1, the J call TRBJ1-5; D unresolved. CDR1 MGHRA and CDR2 YSYEKL come from the germline V gene. The V gene lost 1 base and the J gene lost 2 bases, with 9 bases spanning the gap. The CDR3 has 15 amino acids.

The V and J genes are TRBV29-1 and TRBJ2-1; 10 positions agree with TRBD1. CDR1 SQVTM and CDR2 ANQGSEA come from the germline V gene. The CDR3 is made up of 15 amino acids. The V gene end was trimmed by 3 bases and the J gene end by 7 bases; junction bases not matched to a gene: 9. The CDR3 protein is CSVDQTGGLKNEQFF. CDR3 DNA: TGCAGCGTTGACCAGACAGGGGGCCTGAAGAATGAGCAGTTCTTC.

There are a few counts of this clone. This chain joins TRBV5-6 and TRBJ2-3, with 7 bases lining up with TRBD2. The CDR3 extends over 16 amino acids. Trimming removed 4 bases from V and 1 base from J; junction bases left unmatched: 9. Germline V gene lookup returns CDR1 SGHDT and CDR2 YYEEEE. The CDR3 DNA follows: TGTGCCAGCAGCCCCGGCGCTAGCGGACGCACAGATACGCAGTATTTT. Amino acids: CASSPGASGRTDTQYF.

This clone was seen more than once but under ten times. The chain uses TRBV30 and TRBJ1-1; D is undetermined. Trimming pared 4 bases from V and 1 base from J, leaving 10 bases between. The CDR3 has 13 amino acids. The germline CDR1 and CDR2 sequences are GTSNPN and SVGIG (reference sequence). The CDR3 protein is CAWTNEGNTEAFF. In DNA, the CDR3 is TGTGCCTGGACCAATGAGGGGAACACTGAAGCTTTCTTT.

The chain has TRBV15 and TRBJ2-7, with TRBD2 as a possible D gene (5 bases). Trimming took off 1 base at V and 3 bases at J, with 7 bases between the two ends. The CDR3 spans 13 residues. The V gene's germline CDR1 is LNHNV and CDR2 YYDKDF (reference sequence). The DNA for the CDR3 is TGTGCCACCAGCAGAGGTGAGGGCTACGAGCAGTACTTC. This codes for CATSRGEGYEQYF.

The chain combines TRBV11-2 with TRBJ2-1; tentatively, D is TRBD2 (7 bases). Germline V gene lookup returns CDR1 SGHAT and CDR2 FQNNGV. This CDR3 has 14 residues. CDR3 in DNA: TGTGCTTTCCGAAGGGGGGGAACCTACAATGAGCAGTTCTTC. Protein sequence: CAFRRGGTYNEQFF.

The V gene is TRBV19, the J gene TRBJ2-7; no reliable D call. CDR1 is LNHDA and CDR2 is SQIVND in the germline V gene (reference sequence). CDR3 length: 14 amino acids. V lost 3 bases to trimming and J lost 0 bases, with 9 bases between them. The CDR3 DNA sequence: TGTGCCAGTAGTATGACACTTAACTCCTACGAGCAGTACTTC. Protein product: CASSMTLNSYEQYF.

This chain connects TRBV6-4 to TRBJ1-2; D unresolved. CDR3 length: 13 amino acids. CDR1 and CDR2 from the germline V gene are MRHNA and SNTAGT. The germline V and J ends were trimmed by 6 bases and 0 bases, with 8 bases remaining between them. CDR3 sequence (DNA): TGTGCCAGCAGACTTGATACTAACTATGGCTACACCTTC. The encoded protein is CASRLDTNYGYTF.

This clone was observed a single time. The rearrangement uses TRBV27 and TRBJ2-1; 8 bases align to TRBD2. After removal of 5 bases from V and 4 bases from J, the junction contained 13 bases not matched to a gene. The CDR3 totals 17 residues. Looked up from germline, CDR1 is MNHEY and CDR2 is SMNVEV (reference sequence). The CDR3 DNA is TGTGCCAGCAGTCCATTGATCCAGCGGGAGTGGTACAATGAGCAGTTCTTC. The encoded protein is CASSPLIQREWYNEQFF.

This clone was seen once. This chain uses TRBV9 with TRBJ1-2; a possible D gene is TRBD1 (6 bases). With 0 bases removed from V and 2 bases from J, the gap between germline ends came to 11 bases. Germline V lookup: CDR1 SGDLS, CDR2 YYNGEE. The CDR3 consists of 15 residues. In DNA form, the CDR3 reads TGTGCCAGCAGCGTAGAGGCGGGGGCGAACTATGGCTACACCTTC. Its translation: CASSVEAGANYGYTF.

There are a few counts of this clone. This chain uses TRBV5-4 with TRBJ1-1; TRBD1 is a possible D gene (5 bases). Germline V CDR1 and CDR2: SGHNT, YYREEE (reference sequence). The CDR3 runs 14 residues. Trimming shortened V by 0 bases and J by 3 bases, and 9 bases separated the two germline ends. The CDR3 nucleotides are TGTGCCAGCAGCTTGGGGGCGGGGCACACTGAAGCTTTCTTT. Its protein product is CASSLGAGHTEAFF.

The chain links TRBV19 to TRBJ2-2; TRBD2 might be the D (6 bases). V lost 5 bases and J lost 4, with 11 bases in between. CDR1 LNHDA and CDR2 SQIVND come from the germline V gene (reference sequence). This CDR3 comprises 14 residues. Written as DNA, the CDR3 is TGTGCCAGTAGTGACGGGAGTGGCACCGGGGAGCTGTTTTTT. Protein sequence: CASSDGSGTGELFF.

This chain joins TRBV9 and TRBJ2-2; a possible D gene is TRBD2 (5 bases). Between the trimmed V and J ends, which lost 0 bases and 4 bases, there was a span of 13 bases. The CDR3 has 16 amino acids. From germline, CDR1 is SGDLS and CDR2 YYNGEE. The CDR3 DNA reads as TGTGCCAGCAGCGTAGCCACTCTACGGGGCACCGGGGAGCTGTTTTTT. Translation: CASSVATLRGTGELFF.

This clone was recorded a few times. The chain carries TRBV28 and TRBJ2-7; 7 bases map to TRBD1. Germline V gene sequence: CDR1 MDHEN, CDR2 SYDVKM. This CDR3 is 12 amino acids long. With V trimmed by 5 bases and J by 4 bases, 2 bases remained unmatched. The CDR3 DNA sequence: TGTGCCAGCAGTGGGGGACAGTACGAGCAGTACTTC. Protein product: CASSGGQYEQYF.

The chain links TRBV12-5 to TRBJ2-3; 7 bases are shared with TRBD2. CDR1 LGHNT and CDR2 FRNRAP come from the germline V gene. The CDR3 length is 17 residues. The ends lost 0 bases at V and 1 base at J; junction bases unmatched: 7. CDR3 region: CASGLVMGGSGTDTQYF. As DNA, the CDR3 is TGTGCTAGTGGTTTGGTAATGGGGGGGAGTGGCACAGATACGCAGTATTTT.

J is TRBJ1-1 and V is TRBV19, with unresolved D. The CDR3 is 12 amino acids. With 8 bases removed from V and 7 bases from J, the gap between germline ends came to 14 bases. Germline-derived CDR1 and CDR2 are LNHDA and SQIVND (reference sequence). The CDR3 DNA follows: TGTGCCAGTTCTAATCGGAGAGTTGAAGCTTTCTTT. Encoded protein: CASSNRRVEAFF. Full variable domain (missing parts from reference TRBV19 and TRBJ1-1): DGGITQSPKYLFRKEGQNVTLSCEQNLNHDAMYWYRQDPGQGLRLIYYSQIVNDFQKGDIAEGYSVSREKKESFPLTVTSAQKNPTAFYLCASSNRRVEAFFGQGTRLTVV.

The V call is TRBV10-3, the J call TRBJ2-1; weak D call: TRBD2 (5 bases). The CDR3 runs 14 residues. Germline V CDR1 and CDR2: ENHRY, SYGVKD. Deletions cut 4 bases from V and 1 base from J, with 8 bases between. CDR3 residues: CAISAGTSYNEQFF. CDR3 sequence (DNA): TGTGCCATCAGTGCGGGAACTTCCTACAATGAGCAGTTCTTC.

This clone was seen more than once but under ten times. The chain combines TRBV2 with TRBJ2-7; 8 bases fit TRBD1. The CDR3 has 14 residues. J was trimmed by 1 base and V by 6 bases; bases with no gene match: 5. CDR1 and CDR2 from the germline V gene are SNHLY and FYNNEI. In DNA form, the CDR3 reads TGTGCCAGCAGGGGGGGACAGGTGTCCTACGAGCAGTACTTC. This sequence encodes CASRGGQVSYEQYF.

The rearrangement links TRBV19 to TRBJ1-4, with D uncertain. V dropped 1 base and J dropped 7 bases, with 16 bases sitting between them. This CDR3 spans 16 amino acids. Germline V CDR1 and CDR2: LNHDA, SQIVND (reference sequence). CDR3 amino acids: CASSIALTSTGEKLFF. CDR3 coding DNA: TGTGCCAGTAGTATAGCTCTCACTAGCACGGGTGAAAAACTGTTTTTT.

J is TRBJ2-5 and V is TRBV9, with 9 positions matching TRBD2. The CDR3 is 17 amino acids. CDR1 is SGDLS and CDR2 is YYNGEE in the germline V gene. Losses at the gene ends were 0 bases for V and 5 bases for J; bases not matched to a gene: 11. CDR3 amino acids: CASSVGVREGSEETQYF. The CDR3, as DNA: TGTGCCAGCAGCGTAGGGGTGCGGGAGGGGTCGGAGGAGACCCAGTACTTC. Together with reference TRBV9 and TRBJ2-5, the CDR3 gives the full variable domain: DSGVTQTPKHLITATGQRVTLRCSPRSGDLSVYWYQQSLDQGLQFLIQYYNGEERAKGNILERFSAQQFPDLHSELNLSSLELGDSALYFCASSVGVREGSEETQYFGPGTRLLVL.

The chain joins TRBV14 to TRBJ2-7, with TRBD1 identical over 8 bases. Germline V gene data show CDR1 as SGHDN and CDR2 as FVKESK. The CDR3 spans 17 residues. The trim removed 4 bases at V and 4 bases at J, leaving 15 bases unmatched. CDR3 sequence reads: CASSPLLGGQVNYEQYF. The CDR3 bases are TGTGCCAGCAGCCCCCTCCTGGGGGGACAGGTCAATTACGAGCAGTACTTC.

The CDR3 DNA reads TGTGCCAGCAGGCGAGGCGGGCGGGGCTACGAGCAGTACTTC. Its translation is CASRRGGRGYEQYF. This rearrangement joins TRBV28 to TRBJ2-7, with D possibly being TRBD2 (6 bases). Per germline, CDR1 MDHEN and CDR2 SYDVKM. Trimming took off 6 bases at V and 3 bases at J, with 15 bases between the two ends. CDR3 length equals 14 residues.